This T cell receptor (beta chain) was sequenced in a study of regulatory T cells in long-lasting Graves disease (TCRdb year 2021). Context from the whole study: Newly diagnosed Graves' disease patients had taken antithyroid drugs for less than 3 months. Persistent Graves' disease patients were compared with newly diagnosed Graves' disease patients by peripheral blood TCR sequencing and RNA sequencing. The study took place in China and was registered as a clinical trial. A total of about 35 samples underwent TCR sequencing, from some 13 patients with persistent Graves' disease and some 20 patients with newly diagnosed Graves' disease. Beyond this particular receptor, the publication reports: More public clonotypes were shared among persistent patients (around 2,600) than among newly diagnosed patients (more than 900). As a limitation, the authors acknowledged that the small sample size may reduce accuracy. Persistent Graves' disease patients showed lower TCR Shannon entropy and fewer highly expanded clones than newly diagnosed patients, suggesting clonal expansion. Peripheral blood alone was examined, since thyroid tissue, which constituted the primary lesion, could not be accessed. TRBV28, TRBJ1-2 and TRBJ2-5 were preferentially used in persistent disease, while TRBV20-1 and TRBJ2-1 were favored in newly diagnosed disease. Sequencing and analysis were restricted to the TCR beta chain.

This clonotype was counted at least ten times. Its antigen target is currently unknown. Base quality data are lacking; no much larger clone is found one base away. The time point label on this specimen signifies: newly diagnosed GD, antithyroid drugs for less than 3 months. RNA was extracted from PBMCs in TRIzol for both TCR sequencing and RNA sequencing. The diagnosis of Graves' disease was made according to American Thyroid Association guidelines. The patients came from an endocrinology department in Xi'an, China. From each patient, approximately 10 milliliters of peripheral blood was collected into an EDTA anticoagulant tube. Ficoll Paque Plus density gradient separation was used to isolate PBMCs, and no additional T cell sorting was done. An Agilent 2100 Bioanalyzer and agarose gel were used to assess RNA quality, and a NanoDrop 2000 was used to measure RNA concentration. Libraries came from multiplex PCR. The sequencer was an Illumina HiSeq 4000. To build TCR beta libraries, CDR3 regions were amplified by Arm-PCR using iRepertoire HTBI primers. PCR products were gel purified before sequencing. From the authors' description of their analysis: Across samples, roughly 60 TRBV and 14 TRBJ segments were identified and used for gene usage analysis of CDR3 amino acid clonotypes. COPE and FqMerger were used to merge the filtered high-quality paired reads into contigs. BLAST was used to align contigs to IMGT TRBV, TRBD and TRBJ reference genes, and CDR3 was defined according to IMGT. Any clonotype with a frequency above 0.1% was classified as a highly expanded clone. Shannon entropy was used to measure repertoire diversity, and the Gini coefficient was used to measure V-J evenness. A clonotype was considered public if more than one individual shared it. TCRdb applied fastp at Q25 and MiXCR to the public reads, then kept only in-frame beta chains. Identical CDR3 proteins give one entry, which carries the most common genes and DNA. The V and J calls and clone size are TCRdb's, not the authors'. A total of about 430,000 distinct CDR3 sequences appear in this sample, over 12% of them only once. The ten largest clones capture about 8% of the sample.

Spanning cysteine to phenylalanine, the CDR3 consists of 14 amino acids. Only the CDR3 region is kept as DNA, spanning 42 bases read in frame from base 1. Relative to germline, V is missing 6 bases and J is missing 2 bases, with 4 bases of the junction outside any gene match. According to the germline V gene, CDR1 reads MNHNS and CDR2 reads SASEGT. The sample also formed part of further work on T cells in Graves' hyperthyroidism and ophthalmopathy. According to the second study: Stable Graves' hyperthyroidism was defined as no progression to ophthalmopathy during 18 months of follow-up. The hyperthyroidism patients were between 18 and 65 years old and newly diagnosed, with a disease duration of less than 2 months. Any patient with an uncontrolled infection, another autoimmune disease, pregnancy or lactation was excluded. Diagnoses were established on the basis of clinical symptoms, serum thyroxine and TRAb, thyroid ultrasound, and orbital computed tomography. For the first round of RT-PCR on the TCR CDR3, the HTBI primer set was used together with the Qiagen OneStep RT-PCR kit. Most expanded thyroid clonotypes (frequency above 0.001) were also found in blood, which suggests that blood repertoires may mirror thyroid immune responses. Ophthalmopathy was separated from stable hyperthyroidism by a 13 V-J signature model, with around 90% sensitivity and about 81% specificity obtained in cross-validation and 80%/75% obtained in testing. In validation, the model predicted progression to ophthalmopathy with 65% to 71% sensitivity and around 72% specificity, a median of about 6 months before onset. To identify distinguishing TCR V-J signatures, a discovery cohort of about 100 patients was used, comprising 40 to 45 with Graves' ophthalmopathy and approximately 57 with stable Graves' hyperthyroidism. Prospective prediction of ophthalmopathy was tested in an independent validation cohort of some 20 hyperthyroidism patients and 17 patients who later progressed to ophthalmopathy. For training and testing, the 80 to 100 patients in the discovery cohort were randomly divided in a 7:3 ratio. In six Graves' hyperthyroidism patients, the study also compared T-cell repertoires from thyroid tissue with T-cell repertoires from blood. Once sampling was done, hyperthyroidism patients were given methimazole at a starting dose of 30 mg daily, whereas ophthalmopathy patients were given high-dose intravenous methylprednisolone. A second multiplex PCR round built the libraries, followed by size selection and purification. Paired-end sequencing of the libraries was performed with 100 bp reads on an Illumina HiSeq2000. SOAPnuke was used to process the raw data, removing reads that contained adapters or uncalled bases, had a mean Phred below 15, or lacked an exact match to the constant primer or identifier. High-quality paired reads were merged using COPE v1.2.5, and each unique nucleotide sequence was defined as a clonotype. MiTCR v1.1 was used to align the clonotypes against IMGT TRBV, TRBD and TRBJ reference segments. Only V-J combinations with frequency above 0.0001, covering about 99% of repertoires, were analysed. A TCS score was defined as the ratio of F50 (clonal expansion) to E x V (chaos), with BLOSUM62-based TCRdist applied between CDR3 peptides within each V-J. Welch's t-statistics and random forest reduced 450 to 600 V-J features to 13, which were used in a naive Bayes classifier (R e1071). No statistical method was used to set the sample size in advance, and investigators knew the group allocation. The paper describes TCR Vbeta CDR3 sequencing of 135 peripheral blood samples, made up of 40 to 45 ophthalmopathy patients, some 80 hyperthyroidism patients and roughly 17 progressor patients.

This sequence was found in a middle-aged woman with Graves disease. Donor details come from another sample of the same person, matched by shared clones. The rearranged segments are TRBV6-1 and TRBJ2-5; TRBD1 agrees with 9 junctional bases. The sequencing here drew on peripheral blood mononuclear cells (PBMCs), taken at new diagnosis, from a patient treated with antithyroid drugs. Here is the DNA: TGTGCCAGCAGAACAGGGACAGGGCAAGAGACCCAGTACTTC. Its translation reads: CASRTGTGQETQYF.